The TCR beta chain described here comes from a study of cytotoxic CD8 clonotypes in ibrutinib-treated CLL. Study-wide points: Rising at ibrutinib response, clonality subsequently fell back toward baseline at progression.

Deletions cut 8 bases from V and 6 bases from J, with 19 bases between. The germline V gene has CDR1 MNHEY and CDR2 SVGAGI. The CDR3 contains 15 residues. TCRdb's copy holds only in-frame clones and misses some; the assay was immunoSEQ multiplex PCR. The sample has under 150,000 clones, around 84% seen once. Concerning this clone itself: What it recognizes is unknown.

This sample comprised PBMCs, obtained after 36 months of ibrutinib treatment. The chain couples TRBV6-5 to TRBJ2-2; D may be TRBD2 (5 bases). This receptor was identified in a human donor with chronic lymphocytic leukemia. The CDR3 loop reads CASRVQHGLSGELFF. The CDR3, as DNA: TGTGCCAGCCGAGTCCAGCATGGACTGTCCGGGGAGCTGTTTTTT.